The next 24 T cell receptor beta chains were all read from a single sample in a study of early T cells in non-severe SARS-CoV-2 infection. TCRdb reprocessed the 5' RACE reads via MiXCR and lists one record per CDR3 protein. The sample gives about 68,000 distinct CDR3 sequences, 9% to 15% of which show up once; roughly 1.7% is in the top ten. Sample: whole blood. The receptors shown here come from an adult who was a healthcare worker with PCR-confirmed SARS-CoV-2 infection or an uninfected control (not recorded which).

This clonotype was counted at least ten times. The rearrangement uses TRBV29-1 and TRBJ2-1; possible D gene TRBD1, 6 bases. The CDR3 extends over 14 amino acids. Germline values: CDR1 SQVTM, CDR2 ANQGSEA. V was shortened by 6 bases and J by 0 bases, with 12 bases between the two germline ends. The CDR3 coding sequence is TGCAGCGTGGGAACAGGGCTCTCCTACAATGAGCAGTTCTTC. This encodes CSVGTGLSYNEQFF.

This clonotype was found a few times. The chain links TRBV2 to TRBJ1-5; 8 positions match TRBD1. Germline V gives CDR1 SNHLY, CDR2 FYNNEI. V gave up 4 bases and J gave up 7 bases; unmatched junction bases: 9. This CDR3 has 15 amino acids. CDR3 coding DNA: TGTGCCAGCAGTGGGGCAGGGGGCAGCGGACAGCCCCAGCATTTT. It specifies CASSGAGGSGQPQHF.

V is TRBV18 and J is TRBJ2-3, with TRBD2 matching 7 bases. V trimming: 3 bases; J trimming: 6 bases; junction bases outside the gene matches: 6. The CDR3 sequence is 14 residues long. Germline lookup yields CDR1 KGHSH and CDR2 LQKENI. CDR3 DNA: TGTGCCAGCTCACCCGGACTAGTCGAGGATACGCAGTATTTT. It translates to CASSPGLVEDTQYF.

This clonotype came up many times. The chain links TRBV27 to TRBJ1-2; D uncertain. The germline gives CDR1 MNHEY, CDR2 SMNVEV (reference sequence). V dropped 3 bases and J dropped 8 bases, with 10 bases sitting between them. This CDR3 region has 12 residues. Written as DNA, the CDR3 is TGTGCCAGCAGTTTGATGGGATACGGCTACACCTTC. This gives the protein CASSLMGYGYTF.

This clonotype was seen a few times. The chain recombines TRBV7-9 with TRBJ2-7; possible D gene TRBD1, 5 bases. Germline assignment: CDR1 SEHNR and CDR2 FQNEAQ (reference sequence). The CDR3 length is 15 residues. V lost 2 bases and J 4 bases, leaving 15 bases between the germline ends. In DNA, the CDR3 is TGTGCCAGCAGCTTACTTCAGGGTGACCCTTACGAGCAGTACTTC. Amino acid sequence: CASSLLQGDPYEQYF. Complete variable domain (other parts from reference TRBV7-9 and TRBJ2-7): DTGVSQNPRHKITKRGQNVTFRCDPISEHNRLYWYRQTLGQGPEFLTYFQNEAQLEKSRLLSDRFSAERPKGSFSTLEIQRTEQGDSAMYLCASSLLQGDPYEQYFGPGTRLTVT.

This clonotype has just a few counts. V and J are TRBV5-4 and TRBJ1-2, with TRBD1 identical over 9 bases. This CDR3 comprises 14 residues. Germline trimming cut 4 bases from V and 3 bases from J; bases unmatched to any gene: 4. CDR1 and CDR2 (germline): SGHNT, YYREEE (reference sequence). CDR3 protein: CASSPRTGDYGYTF. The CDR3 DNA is TGTGCCAGCAGCCCTAGGACAGGGGACTATGGCTACACCTTC.

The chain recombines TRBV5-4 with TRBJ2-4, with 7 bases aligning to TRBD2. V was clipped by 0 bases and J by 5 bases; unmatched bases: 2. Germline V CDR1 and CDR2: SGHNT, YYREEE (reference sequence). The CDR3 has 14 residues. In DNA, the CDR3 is TGTGCCAGCAGCTTGGGGGCGGGAGAAAACATTCAGTACTTC. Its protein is CASSLGAGENIQYF.

The CDR3 DNA sequence: TGTGCCAGCGGGGTCGAGGTCTACGACACCGGGGAGCTGTTTTTT. Translating it yields CASGVEVYDTGELFF. The chain recombines TRBV5-5 with TRBJ2-2; D uncertain. In germline, CDR1 is SGHKS, CDR2 YYEKEE (reference sequence). The CDR3 contains 15 residues. The V end was cut by 7 bases, the J end by 3 bases, with 16 bases between.

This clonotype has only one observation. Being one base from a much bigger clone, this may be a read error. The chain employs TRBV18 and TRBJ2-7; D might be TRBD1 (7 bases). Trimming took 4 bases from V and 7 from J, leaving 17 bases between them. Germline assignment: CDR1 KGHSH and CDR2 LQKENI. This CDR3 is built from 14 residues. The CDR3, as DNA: TGTGCCAGCTCACGGGACAGCTACGGAGGGGAGCAGTACTTC. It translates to CASSRDSYGGEQYF.

Written as DNA, the CDR3 is TGTGCCAGCTCCGGGGAGCTGAACACTGAAGCTTTCTTT. It encodes CASSGELNTEAFF. The chain employs TRBV6-2 or TRBV6-3 and TRBJ1-1; unclear D gene. Trimming cost V 8 bases and J 0 bases, with 10 bases left between them. Germline V gene sequence: CDR1 MNHEY, CDR2 SVGEGT. The CDR3 totals 13 residues.

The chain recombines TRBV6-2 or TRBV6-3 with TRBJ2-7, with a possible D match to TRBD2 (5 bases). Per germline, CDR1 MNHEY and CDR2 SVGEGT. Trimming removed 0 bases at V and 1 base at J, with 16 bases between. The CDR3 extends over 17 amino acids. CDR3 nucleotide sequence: TGTGCCAGCAGTTACTCGGACGGACTCCGCGGGTCCTACGAGCAGTACTTC. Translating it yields CASSYSDGLRGSYEQYF.

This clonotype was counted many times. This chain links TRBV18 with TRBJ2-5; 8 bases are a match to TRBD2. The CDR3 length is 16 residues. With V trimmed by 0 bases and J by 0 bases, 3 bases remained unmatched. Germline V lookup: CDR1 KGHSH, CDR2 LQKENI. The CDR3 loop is CASSPPGRADQETQYF. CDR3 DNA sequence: TGTGCCAGCTCACCACCCGGGAGGGCCGACCAAGAGACCCAGTACTTC.

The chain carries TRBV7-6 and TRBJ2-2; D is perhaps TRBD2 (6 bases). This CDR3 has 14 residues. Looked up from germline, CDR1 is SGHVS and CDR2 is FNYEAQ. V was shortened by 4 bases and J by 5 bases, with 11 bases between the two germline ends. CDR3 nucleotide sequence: TGTGCCAGCAGCTCCCGGAGGGTAACCGGGGAGCTGTTTTTT. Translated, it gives CASSSRRVTGELFF.

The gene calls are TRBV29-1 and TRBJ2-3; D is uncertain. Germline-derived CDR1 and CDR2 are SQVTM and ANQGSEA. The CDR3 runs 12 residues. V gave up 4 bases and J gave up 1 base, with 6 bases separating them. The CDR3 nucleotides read TGCAGCGTTGGCTCTGGCACAGATACGCAGTATTTT. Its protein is CSVGSGTDTQYF.

The CDR3 sequence: CASSLAGVANYGYTF. CDR3 nucleotides: TGTGCCAGCAGTTTAGCTGGGGTTGCTAACTATGGCTACACCTTC. The chain carries TRBV12-3 or TRBV12-4 and TRBJ1-2, with no clear D. CDR3 length: 15 residues. The germline V and J ends were trimmed by 0 bases and 0 bases, with 8 bases remaining between them.

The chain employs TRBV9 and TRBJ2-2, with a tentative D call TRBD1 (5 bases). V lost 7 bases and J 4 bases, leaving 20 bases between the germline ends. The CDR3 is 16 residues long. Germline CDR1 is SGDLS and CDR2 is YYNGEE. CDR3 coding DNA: TGTGCCAGCCGAGGACATCCCTCGGTGGGCACCGGGGAGCTGTTTTTT. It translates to CASRGHPSVGTGELFF. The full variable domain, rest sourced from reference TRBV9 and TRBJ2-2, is DSGVTQTPKHLITATGQRVTLRCSPRSGDLSVYWYQQSLDQGLQFLIQYYNGEERAKGNILERFSAQQFPDLHSELNLSSLELGDSALYFCASRGHPSVGTGELFFGEGSRLTVL.

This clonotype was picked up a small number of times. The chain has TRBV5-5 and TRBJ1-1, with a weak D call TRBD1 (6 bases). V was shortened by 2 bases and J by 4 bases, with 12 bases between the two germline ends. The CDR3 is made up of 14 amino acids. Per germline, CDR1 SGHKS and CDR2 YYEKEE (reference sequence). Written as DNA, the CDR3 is TGTGCCAGCAGCTTCGGACAGACCTTCACTGAAGCTTTCTTT. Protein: CASSFGQTFTEAFF.

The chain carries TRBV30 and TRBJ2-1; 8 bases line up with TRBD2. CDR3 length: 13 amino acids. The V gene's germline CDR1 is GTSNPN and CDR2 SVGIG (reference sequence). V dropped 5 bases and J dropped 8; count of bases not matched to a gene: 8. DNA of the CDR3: TGTGCCTGGGTCTTAAGCGGGGGCCATGAGCAGTTCTTC. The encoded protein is CAWVLSGGHEQFF.

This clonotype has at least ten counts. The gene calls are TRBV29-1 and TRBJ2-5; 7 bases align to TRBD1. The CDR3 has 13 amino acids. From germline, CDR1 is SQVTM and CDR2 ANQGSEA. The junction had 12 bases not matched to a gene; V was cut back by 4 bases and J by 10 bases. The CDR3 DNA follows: TGCAGCGTTGTGGAGACAGGGCCACGGGTCCAGTACTTC. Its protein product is CSVVETGPRVQYF.

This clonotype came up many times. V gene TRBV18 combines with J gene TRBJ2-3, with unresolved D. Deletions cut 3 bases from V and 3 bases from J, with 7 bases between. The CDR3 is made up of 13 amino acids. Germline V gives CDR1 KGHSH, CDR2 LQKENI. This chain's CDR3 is CASSPRQTDTQYF. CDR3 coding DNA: TGTGCCAGCTCACCCAGGCAGACAGATACGCAGTATTTT.

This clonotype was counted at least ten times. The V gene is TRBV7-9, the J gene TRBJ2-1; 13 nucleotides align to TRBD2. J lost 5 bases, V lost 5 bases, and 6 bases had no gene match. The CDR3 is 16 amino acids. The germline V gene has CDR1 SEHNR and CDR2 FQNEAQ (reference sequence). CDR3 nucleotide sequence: TGTGCCAGCAGCCACCCTGGGACTAGCGGGGACAATGAGCAGTTCTTC. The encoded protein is CASSHPGTSGDNEQFF.

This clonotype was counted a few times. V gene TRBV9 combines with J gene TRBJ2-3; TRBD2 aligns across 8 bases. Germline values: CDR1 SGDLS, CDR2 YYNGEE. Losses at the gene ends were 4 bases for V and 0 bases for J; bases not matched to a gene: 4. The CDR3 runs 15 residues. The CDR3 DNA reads TGTGCCAGCAGCCCCGGGACTAGTAGCACAGATACGCAGTATTTT. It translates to CASSPGTSSTDTQYF.

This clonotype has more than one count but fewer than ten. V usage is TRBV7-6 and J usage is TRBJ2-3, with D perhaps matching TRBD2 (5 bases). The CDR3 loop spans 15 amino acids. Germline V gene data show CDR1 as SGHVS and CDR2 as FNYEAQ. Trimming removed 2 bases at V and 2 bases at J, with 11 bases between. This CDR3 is CASSLYWELTDTQYF. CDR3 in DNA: TGTGCCAGCAGCTTATACTGGGAGCTCACAGATACGCAGTATTTT.

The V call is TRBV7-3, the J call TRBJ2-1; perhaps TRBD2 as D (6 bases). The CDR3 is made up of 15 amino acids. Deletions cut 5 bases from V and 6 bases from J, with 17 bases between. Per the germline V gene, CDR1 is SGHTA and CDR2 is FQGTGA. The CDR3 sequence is CASSISGRWANEQFF. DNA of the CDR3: TGTGCCAGCAGCATTAGCGGTCGCTGGGCCAATGAGCAGTTCTTC. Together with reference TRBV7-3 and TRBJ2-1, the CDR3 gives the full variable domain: GAGVSQTPSNKVTEKGKYVELRCDPISGHTALYWYRQSLGQGPEFLIYFQGTGAADDSGLPNDRFFAVRPEGSVSTLKIQRTERGDSAVYLCASSISGRWANEQFFGPGTRLTVL.